This TCR beta chain was captured in a study of PD-1 blockade in classical Hodgkin lymphoma. Study outcomes and limitations: Baseline diversity resembling that of newly diagnosed patients was seen in complete responders. When set against healthy donors, newly diagnosed patients were reported to show lower baseline TCR diversity.

This clone was counted between two and nine times. The antigen is undetermined. Each patient relapsed following autologous stem cell transplantation, and prior brentuximab vedotin exposure differed. Under best response, outcomes were complete response, partial response or progressive disease. V lost 10 bases and J lost 6; bases outside the gene matches: 2. The germline CDR1 and CDR2 sequences are ENHRY and SYGVKD. The CDR3 is 13 residues long. Method: immunoSEQ multiplex PCR; TCRdb's copy keeps in-frame clones and lacks some. The profile shows 40,000 to 45,000 clones, approximately 64% of them singletons.

V gene TRBV10-3 combines with J gene TRBJ2-2; TRBD2 matches 13 bases. The sample was peripheral blood mononuclear cells (PBMCs), taken at baseline. The sequence came from a human donor with classical Hodgkin lymphoma. CDR3 DNA: TGTGCCACAGGACTAGCGGGAGCCGGGGAGCTGTTTTTT. Its translation is CATGLAGAGELFF.